This T cell receptor beta chain came from a study of neurological immune-mediated disorders. Healthy controls consisted of blood bank volunteers in Maryland, USA. The study built unsorted libraries from 2 million PBMCs kept at -80 C. This clonotype appeared many times. Its antigen remains unknown. cDNA synthesis was performed by 5'RACE with 10-nucleotide random UMIs. TCRdb re-called the 5' RACE reads with MiXCR, one entry per CDR3 protein. The table lists tens of thousands of distinct CDR3 sequences, 9% to 13% of them singletons. Study-wide results and caveats: CDR3 amino acid sequences found in expanded clones were never shared across subjects, suggesting private repertoires in all groups.

V lost 10 bases, J lost 4 bases, and 7 bases stayed unmatched. The CDR3 totals 13 residues. The V call is TRBV12-3 or TRBV12-4, the J call TRBJ1-1; 9 bases line up with TRBD1. This clonotype was obtained from a woman in her sixties or seventies in good health. The specimen was PBMCs. This CDR3 is CATNRGLSTEAFF. DNA of the CDR3: TGTGCCACCAACAGGGGGCTAAGCACTGAAGCTTTCTTT.